Below are 10 T cell receptor beta chains sequenced from a single sample in a study of chemoradiotherapy in HPV16-positive cancers. The protocol was immunoSEQ multiplex PCR, while the TCRdb copy is restricted to in-frame clones and leaves out a portion. The table lists about 12,000 clones, approximately 87% of them singletons. Sequenced here: blood, sampled from a patient who underwent chemoradiotherapy. The receptors were gathered from a human donor with HPV-associated anogenital cancer.

J is TRBJ1-1 and V is TRBV10-3; no definite D call. CDR3 length: 11 amino acids. V was trimmed by 0 bases and J by 11 bases, leaving 7 bases between them. CDR1 and CDR2 from the germline V gene are ENHRY and SYGVKD. The CDR3, as DNA: TGTGCCATCAGTGAGTCTTGGAGGGCTTTCTTT. Its protein product is CAISESWRAFF.

The chain employs TRBV19 and TRBJ2-7; 8 bases align to TRBD1. The germline CDR1 and CDR2 sequences are LNHDA and SQIVND (reference sequence). The CDR3 contains 15 residues. After removal of 9 bases from V and 0 bases from J, the junction contained 10 bases not matched to a gene. The CDR3 DNA reads TGTGCCAGAGTGGGTTGGGACAGGAACTCCTACGAGCAGTACTTC. Amino acid sequence: CARVGWDRNSYEQYF.

This chain uses TRBV9 with TRBJ2-1; D remains unclear. CDR3 length: 13 residues. The V gene's germline CDR1 is SGDLS and CDR2 YYNGEE. Trimming removed 4 bases at V and 10 bases at J, with 15 bases between. CDR3 in DNA: TGTGCCAGCAGCCCGACATCCAGAAGGGAGCAGTTCTTC. Protein sequence: CASSPTSRREQFF.

The rearrangement joins TRBV4-1 to TRBJ2-7; 7 nucleotides agree with TRBD1. CDR1 and CDR2 (germline): MGHRA, YSYEKL. The CDR3 loop spans 15 amino acids. Trimming took 7 bases from V and 0 from J; bases not matched to a gene: 9. The CDR3 DNA is TGCGCCAGCACTCACTCCGGGACAGACTCCTACGAGCAGTACTTC. Its protein product is CASTHSGTDSYEQYF.

The chain links TRBV14 to TRBJ2-4; 9 bases agree with TRBD1. This CDR3 contains 18 residues. J gave up 1 base and V 3 bases, and 10 bases lay outside the gene matches. CDR1 is SGHDN and CDR2 is FVKESK in the germline V gene. In nucleotides, the CDR3 is TGTGCCAGCAGCCAGGGACAGGGAAGGGCTCGGGCCAAAAACATTCAGTACTTC. It yields the protein CASSQGQGRARAKNIQYF.

V is TRBV4-1 and J is TRBJ1-2; TRBD1 matches 7 bases. The germline V gene encodes CDR1 MGHRA and CDR2 YSYEKL. V dropped 4 bases and J dropped 8; count of bases not matched to a gene: 7. CDR3 length equals 13 residues. In DNA, the CDR3 is TGCGCCAGCAGCCGAGGGGGCTATCAGGGCTACACCTTC. It is translated as CASSRGGYQGYTF.

This chain connects TRBV18 to TRBJ2-5; D tentatively fits TRBD1 or TRBD2 (5 bases each). The germline V and J ends were trimmed by 3 bases and 5 bases, with 13 bases remaining between them. In germline, CDR1 is KGHSH, CDR2 LQKENI. This CDR3 has 14 amino acids. The CDR3 reads CASSPMVEGETQYF. CDR3 coding DNA: TGTGCCAGCTCACCCATGGTCGAGGGGGAGACCCAGTACTTC.

The rearrangement uses TRBV15 and TRBJ2-1, with TRBD1 matching 7 bases. Germline V CDR1 and CDR2: LNHNV, YYDKDF (reference sequence). Germline trimming cut 1 base from V and 2 bases from J; bases unmatched to any gene: 5. The CDR3 is made up of 16 amino acids. The CDR3, as DNA: TGTGCCACCAGCAGAGCCCAGACAGGGCCCTACAATGAGCAGTTCTTC. This gives the protein CATSRAQTGPYNEQFF.

The J gene is TRBJ1-5, the V gene TRBV6-5; 9 bases match TRBD1. There are 13 residues in the CDR3. Germline CDR1 is MNHEY and CDR2 is SVGAGI. Losses at the gene ends were 8 bases for V and 4 bases for J; bases not matched to a gene: 3. The CDR3 reads CASEDRGNQPQHF. CDR3 in DNA: TGTGCCAGCGAGGACAGGGGAAATCAGCCCCAGCATTTT.

CDR3: CAWSFRGGTEAFF. CDR3 in DNA: TGTGCCTGGAGTTTCAGGGGTGGCACTGAAGCTTTCTTT. V and J are TRBV30 and TRBJ1-1, with D maybe TRBD1 (6 bases). Germline V lookup: CDR1 GTSNPN, CDR2 SVGIG (reference sequence). Trimming stripped 2 bases from V and 4 bases from J, with 11 bases between. The CDR3 runs to 13 residues.